This T cell receptor beta chain was found in a study of CD8+ T cells in alopecia areata. Sequencing templates came from extracted RNA that was reverse transcribed into cDNA. Here immunoSEQ multiplex PCR was the method, and the copy in TCRdb shows in-frame clones only, minus some. The sample records 150,000 to 200,000 clones, roughly three fifths being singletons. This clone was observed a few times. The same CDR3 can be traced to other DNA sequences in this sample. Treatment described: oral pan-JAK inhibitor, 5-10 mg twice daily. The length of the CDR3 is 10 residues. Between the trimmed V and J ends, which lost 4 bases and 5 bases, there was a span of 5 bases. Germline V gives CDR1 SQVTM, CDR2 ANQGSEA.

This chain joins TRBV29-1 and TRBJ1-1, with no clear D. Sequencing used CD4+ T cells sorted from blood, obtained around week 50, from a patient treated with tofacitinib. This clonotype was sampled from a human donor with alopecia areata. The CDR3 region is CSVVGTEAFF. DNA of the CDR3: TGCAGCGTTGTAGGGACTGAAGCTTTCTTT.